Shown below are 13 T cell receptor beta chains from a single sample sequenced in a study of regulatory T cells in long-lasting Graves disease. Time point noted: newly diagnosed GD, antithyroid drugs for less than 3 months. TCR sequences were obtained from RNA taken from PBMCs. HTBI primers from iRepertoire and Arm-PCR of CDR3 regions yielded the TCR beta libraries. Each CDR3 protein gets one entry after TCRdb re-called the multiplex PCR reads with MiXCR. The sample has 250,000 or so distinct CDR3 sequences; more than 15% are singletons. These data were also reused for a study on T cells in Graves' hyperthyroidism and ophthalmopathy.

This specimen was peripheral blood mononuclear cells (PBMCs), taken at new diagnosis, from a patient treated with antithyroid drugs. The receptors were gathered from a woman aged 25 to 39 with Graves disease.

The table lists this clonotype with many counts. This chain links TRBV7-8 with TRBJ1-5; a weak D match, TRBD1 (5 bases). This CDR3 is built from 17 residues. Germline V gene lookup returns CDR1 SGHVS and CDR2 FQNEAQ. V was shortened by 1 base and J by 5 bases, with 18 bases between the two germline ends. The CDR3 protein is CASSLGGGTSNDQPQHF. In nucleotides, the CDR3 is TGTGCCAGCAGCTTAGGTGGGGGGACGTCGAATGATCAGCCCCAGCATTTT.

The sample holds many counts of this clonotype. This chain joins TRBV12-3 or TRBV12-4 and TRBJ2-3, with D unresolved. The germline V and J ends were trimmed by 2 bases and 1 base, with 7 bases remaining between them. The CDR3 spans 14 residues. The CDR3 DNA reads as TGTGCCAGCAGTTTATTGCAGGGCACAGATACGCAGTATTTT. Translated, it gives CASSLLQGTDTQYF.

There are many counts of this clonotype. V gene TRBV11-2 combines with J gene TRBJ1-6; weak D call: TRBD1 (6 bases). Germline CDR1 and CDR2: SGHAT and FQNNGV. Trimming took 5 bases from V and 9 from J, leaving 17 bases between them. The CDR3 spans 15 residues. For the CDR3, the DNA is TGTGCCAGCAGCACCCGTTTCGGGACAATTTCACCCCTCCACTTT. Protein sequence: CASSTRFGTISPLHF.

The chain carries TRBV7-2 and TRBJ1-5; 7 nucleotides agree with TRBD1. The CDR3 length is 14 residues. Per the germline V gene, CDR1 is SGHTA and CDR2 is FQGNSA. The ends lost 0 bases at V and 5 bases at J; junction bases unmatched: 1. In DNA form, the CDR3 reads TGTGCCAGCAGCTTAGCTGACAGGGATCAGCCCCAGCATTTT. It translates to CASSLADRDQPQHF. The complete variable domain, with remaining parts taken from reference TRBV7-2 and TRBJ1-5, reads GAGVSQSPSNKVTEKGKDVELRCDPISGHTALYWYRQSLGQGLEFLIYFQGNSAPDKSGLPSDRFSAERTGGSVSTLTIQRTQQEDSAVYLCASSLADRDQPQHFGDGTRLSIL.

This clonotype was detected ten times or more. The chain has TRBV3-1 and TRBJ2-1; no firm D call. CDR3 length: 17 residues. CDR1 and CDR2 (germline): LGHDT, YNNKEL (reference sequence). V dropped 0 bases and J dropped 6 bases, with 18 bases sitting between them. In DNA form, the CDR3 reads TGTGCCAGCAGCCAAGATGAAACTGTCCTCATGGGCAATGAGCAGTTCTTC. Encoded protein: CASSQDETVLMGNEQFF.

This clonotype was observed at least ten times. This chain connects TRBV11-2 to TRBJ2-2; no reliable D call. Trimming left V 1 base short and J 7 bases short, with 10 bases between. Germline CDR1 reads SGHAT; CDR2 reads FQNNGV. This CDR3 has 14 residues. CDR3 residues: CASSLAVWGGELFF. In DNA form, the CDR3 reads TGTGCCAGCAGCTTAGCCGTCTGGGGCGGGGAGCTGTTTTTT.

This clonotype was seen only a few times. This rearrangement joins TRBV6-1 to TRBJ2-1, with 8 bases identical to TRBD2. CDR3 size: 13 residues. Germline V lookup: CDR1 MNHNS, CDR2 SASEGT. Trimming removed 8 bases from V and 4 bases from J; junction bases left unmatched: 4. Written as DNA, the CDR3 is TGTGCCAGCCGGGGGGGCGCTTACAATGAGCAGTTCTTC. Protein product: CASRGGAYNEQFF.

For this clonotype: A much larger clone is a single base away; this may be a read error. This rearrangement joins TRBV29-1 to TRBJ1-1, with D tentatively TRBD1 (6 bases). CDR1 is SQVTM, CDR2 ANQGSEA, per germline. This CDR3 spans 12 amino acids. The CDR3 coding sequence is TGCAGCGGGGGACAAGGGGGGACTGAAACTTTCTTT. Translation gives CSGGQGGTETFF.

There are many counts of this clonotype. The chain links TRBV7-6 to TRBJ1-4, with D hard to call. V lost 7 bases to trimming and J lost 8 bases, with 17 bases between them. The CDR3 has 14 residues. CDR1 and CDR2 from the germline V gene are SGHVS and FNYEAQ. The CDR3 loop is CASTTSAGSEKLFF. CDR3 DNA sequence: TGTGCCAGCACCACCTCGGCGGGATCGGAAAAACTGTTTTTT.

This clonotype showed up many times. The chain has TRBV6-1 and TRBJ1-1; 7 bases agree with TRBD1. Germline V gene data show CDR1 as MNHNS and CDR2 as SASEGT. The CDR3 totals 12 residues. With 8 bases clipped from V and 7 bases from J, the junction kept 7 bases outside the gene matches. CDR3: CASWEGADEAFF. In DNA, the CDR3 is TGTGCCAGCTGGGAGGGGGCTGATGAAGCTTTCTTT.

This clonotype was counted ten times or more. The rearrangement joins TRBV2 to TRBJ2-1, with D unresolved. V gave up 1 base and J gave up 9 bases, with 4 bases separating them. The CDR3 extends over 11 amino acids. Germline lookup yields CDR1 SNHLY and CDR2 FYNNEI. The CDR3 DNA reads as TGTGCCAGCAGTGAAGTCATTGAGCAGTTCTTC. Translation gives CASSEVIEQFF.

This clonotype was picked up a small number of times. A much larger clone lies a single base off, so this may be a read error. The chain is built from TRBV20-1 and TRBJ2-5; D is perhaps TRBD1 (6 bases). CDR3 length equals 13 residues. Per germline, CDR1 DFQATT and CDR2 SNEGSKA (reference sequence). Trimming stripped 2 bases from V and 0 bases from J, with 7 bases between. DNA of the CDR3: TGCAGTGCTAGACAGGGGTACCAAGAGACCCAGTACTTC. It specifies CSARQGYQETQYF.

At least ten counts were recorded for this clonotype. This chain links TRBV9 with TRBJ2-3; no clear D. Trimming cost V 0 bases and J 6 bases, with 14 bases left between them. The CDR3 has 15 residues. From germline, CDR1 is SGDLS and CDR2 YYNGEE. Written as DNA, the CDR3 is TGTGCCAGCAGCGTAGAAATTGTGGGCGGTGATACGCAGTATTTT. This gives the protein CASSVEIVGGDTQYF.